The clone carrying this TCR beta chain has at least ten counts. The antigen is not known. The germline gives CDR1 SEHNR, CDR2 FQNEAQ (reference sequence). CDR3 length: 20 amino acids. Trimming took 7 bases from V and 2 from J; bases not matched to a gene: 20. This record comes from a study of T-cell memory formation after mild COVID-19. Study information: Clusters of TCRs were largely donor specific.

From the 5' RACE reads, TCRdb called clonotypes with MiXCR, one entry per CDR3 protein. The data hold roughly 35,000 distinct CDR3 sequences, with 20% to 25% observed a single time. Whole-study results and caveats: Certain responding clones were present in pre-infection memory, suggesting participation of cross-reactive memory. The second-wave clones peaking on day 37 were not confirmed as SARS-CoV-2-specific.

The rearrangement links TRBV7-9 to TRBJ2-1; 10 bases match TRBD2. The receptor's source is an adult who had mild COVID-19 (a few samples of this study predate the infection). Cell type and time point are not known. The sample was PBMCs or a T cell subset sorted from them (not recorded which). CDR3 sequence (DNA): TGTGCCAGCACCCTAGGTATACTAGCTGGGACTAGCGCTACCTACAATGAGCAGTTCTTC. This encodes CASTLGILAGTSATYNEQFF. Full variable domain (rest looked up from reference TRBV7-9 and TRBJ2-1): DTGVSQNPRHKITKRGQNVTFRCDPISEHNRLYWYRQTLGQGPEFLTYFQNEAQLEKSRLLSDRFSAERPKGSFSTLEIQRTEQGDSAMYLCASTLGILAGTSATYNEQFFGPGTRLTVL.